The clone carrying this T cell receptor beta chain came up a few times. The PCR made use of 60 Vbeta and 13 Jbeta primers. Libraries were prepared by immunoSEQ multiplex PCR; TCRdb keeps only in-frame clonotypes and omits some of them. This table has 110,000 to 150,000 clones, about 75% appearing once. This entry belongs to a study of cytomegalovirus exposure and HLA in healthy donors. This CDR3 region has 16 residues. Trimming took off 4 bases at V and 0 bases at J, with 12 bases between the two ends. The germline CDR1 and CDR2 sequences are MDHEN and SYDVKM. The source material was PBMCs. This chain links TRBV28 with TRBJ2-2; no firm D call. This clonotype was sampled from a man aged 25-45 years in good health and CMV-seronegative. The CDR3, as DNA: TGTGCCAGCAGTTCCAGGATCACCGCGAACACCGGGGAGCTGTTTTTT. Its translation: CASSSRITANTGELFF.